This T cell receptor beta chain was sequenced in a study of shared clonotypes between healthy human individuals. Assay: immunoSEQ multiplex PCR; the TCRdb copy retains only in-frame clones and omits some. The sample lists around 2,000,000 clones, approximately 94% occurring once. V was cut by 0 bases and J by 5 bases, with 13 bases left in between. The germline gives CDR1 LGHNA, CDR2 YSLEER. The CDR3 has 16 amino acids. It was CD45RO-negative cells, positively selected for CCR7, that made up naive CD8 cells, with terminally differentiated effector memory CD45RA+ cells excluded. The sequenced sample consisted of naive CD8+ T cells sorted from blood. The sequence derives from a man younger than 35 in good health. V gene TRBV4-3 combines with J gene TRBJ1-4, with D perhaps TRBD1 (5 bases). The CDR3 region is CASSQDPGDPNEKLFF. CDR3 DNA sequence: TGCGCCAGCAGCCAAGACCCGGGGGACCCCAATGAAAAACTGTTTTTT.